Following are 26 T cell receptor beta chains from one sample sequenced in a study of cytomegalovirus exposure and HLA in healthy donors. The PCR had 60 Vbeta and 13 Jbeta primers. Only in-frame clones appear in the TCRdb table, and some are missing; sequencing was by immunoSEQ multiplex PCR. The data hold 210,000 or so clones, with more than 75% observed a single time. Sample: PBMCs. The receptor set was obtained from a human donor in good health.

V gene TRBV9 combines with J gene TRBJ1-2; 7 bases map to TRBD1. Trimming took 3 bases from V and 5 from J; bases not matched to a gene: 10. Looked up from germline, CDR1 is SGDLS and CDR2 is YYNGEE. The CDR3 runs to 15 residues. The CDR3 DNA is TGTGCCAGCAGCGGCTACAGGGGAGGAGGTTATGGCTACACCTTC. Protein sequence: CASSGYRGGGYGYTF.

V and J are TRBV19 and TRBJ1-5; the match to TRBD1 covers 7 bases. This CDR3 spans 15 amino acids. Trimming at V came to 4 bases and at J to 7 bases, leaving 10 bases not matched to a gene. Germline-derived CDR1 and CDR2 are LNHDA and SQIVND (reference sequence). DNA of the CDR3: TGTGCCAGTAGTACCGAGACAGGGTTTGACCAGCCCCAGCATTTT. Encoded protein: CASSTETGFDQPQHF.

The chain has TRBV11-2 and TRBJ2-7, with D uncertain. Germline V gives CDR1 SGHAT, CDR2 FQNNGV. The CDR3 runs 13 residues. Trimming shortened V by 0 bases and J by 8 bases, and 11 bases separated the two germline ends. The CDR3 DNA follows: TGTGCCAGCAGCTTAGAGCCCCCAGGCCAGCAGTACTTC. This encodes CASSLEPPGQQYF. Based on the CDR3 plus reference TRBV11-2 and TRBJ2-7, the full variable domain is EAGVAQSPRYKIIEKRQSVAFWCNPISGHATLYWYQQILGQGPKLLIQFQNNGVVDDSQLPKDRFSAERLKGVDSTLKIQPAKLEDSAVYLCASSLEPPGQQYFGPGTRLTVT.

The V gene is TRBV5-5, the J gene TRBJ2-7; 7 bases match TRBD2. Germline trimming cut 2 bases from V and 0 bases from J; bases unmatched to any gene: 8. This CDR3 region has 16 residues. CDR1 is SGHKS and CDR2 is YYEKEE in the germline V gene (reference sequence). CDR3 amino acids: CASSFGPRGSSYEQYF. The DNA of the CDR3 is TGTGCCAGCAGCTTTGGGCCGCGGGGGAGCTCCTACGAGCAGTACTTC.

Here the CDR3 DNA reads TGTGCCAGCAGTTGGGGAGTGGGGGGAAATGAGCAGTTCTTC. As protein: CASSWGVGGNEQFF. The chain uses TRBV6-6 and TRBJ2-1; D perhaps matches TRBD2 (6 bases). The germline V gene encodes CDR1 MNHNY and CDR2 SVGAGI (reference sequence). CDR3 size: 14 residues. Trimming shortened V by 4 bases and J by 7 bases, and 14 bases separated the two germline ends.

The chain employs TRBV7-2 and TRBJ2-2; 8 bases are a match to TRBD2. Germline CDR1 SGHTA, CDR2 FQGNSA. The CDR3 runs to 18 residues. J lost 4 bases, V lost 2 bases, and 12 bases had no gene match. CDR3 DNA: TGTGCCAGCAGCTTAAAGCCTAGCGGACGGGGGGGCACCGGGGAGCTGTTTTTT. Amino acids: CASSLKPSGRGGTGELFF. The full variable domain, with the rest looked up from reference TRBV7-2 and TRBJ2-2, is GAGVSQSPSNKVTEKGKDVELRCDPISGHTALYWYRQSLGQGLEFLIYFQGNSAPDKSGLPSDRFSAERTGGSVSTLTIQRTQQEDSAVYLCASSLKPSGRGGTGELFFGEGSRLTVL.

The chain couples TRBV5-4 to TRBJ2-7; tentative D call: TRBD2 (5 bases). Germline CDR1 and CDR2: SGHNT and YYREEE (reference sequence). This CDR3 contains 14 residues. Trimming shortened V by 5 bases and J by 0 bases, and 12 bases separated the two germline ends. The chain's CDR3 is CASRQTGNSYEQYF. The CDR3 region has the DNA TGTGCCAGCAGACAGACGGGGAACTCCTACGAGCAGTACTTC. The variable domain in full, with the rest retrieved from reference TRBV5-4 and TRBJ2-7, is ETGVTQSPTHLIKTRGQQVTLRCSSQSGHNTVSWYQQALGQGPQFIFQYYREEENGRGNFPPRFSGLQFPNYSSELNVNALELDDSALYLCASRQTGNSYEQYFGPGTRLTVT.

The V gene is TRBV5-8, the J gene TRBJ2-7, with D perhaps TRBD2 (7 bases). Per germline, CDR1 SGHTS and CDR2 YDEGEE. V lost 1 base, J lost 8 bases, and 22 bases lay in between. The CDR3 runs 16 residues. The CDR3 region has the DNA TGTGCCAGCAGCTTGTCGGCGGGGACCCACGGGGGGCAGCAGTACTTC. Translated: CASSLSAGTHGGQQYF. The entire variable domain, with the rest obtained from reference TRBV5-8 and TRBJ2-7, is as follows: EAGVTQSPTHLIKTRGQQATLRCSPISGHTSVYWYQQALGLGLQFLLWYDEGEERNRGNFPPRFSGRQFPNYSSELNVNALELEDSALYLCASSLSAGTHGGQQYFGPGTRLTVT.

The V call is TRBV25-1, the J call TRBJ2-2; perhaps TRBD1 as D (5 bases). Germline CDR1 is MGHDK and CDR2 is SYGVNS. The length of the CDR3 is 14 residues. Trimming shortened V by 3 bases and J by 11 bases, and 16 bases separated the two germline ends. DNA for the CDR3: TGTGCCAGCAGTGACCCCTCAGGGTCCGTTGAGCTGTTTTTT. Translated: CASSDPSGSVELFF. Supplemented by reference TRBV25-1 and TRBJ2-2, the full variable domain reads EADIYQTPRYLVIGTGKKITLECSQTMGHDKMYWYQQDPGMELHLIHYSYGVNSTEKGDLSSESTVSRIRTEHFPLTLESARPSHTSQYLCASSDPSGSVELFFGEGSRLTVL.

J is TRBJ1-2 and V is TRBV29-1; no firm D call. The CDR3 runs 11 residues. The V end lost 0 bases, the J end lost 7 bases, and 6 bases lay between the germline ends. Looked up from germline, CDR1 is SQVTM and CDR2 is ANQGSEA. The CDR3 loop reads CSVEDTRGYTF. The CDR3 DNA reads TGCAGCGTTGAAGATACGCGTGGCTACACCTTC.

This clone was seen just once. The chain links TRBV4-1 to TRBJ1-5; D is possibly TRBD1 (5 bases). V was pared by 3 bases and J by 0 bases, with 12 bases between. The germline V gene has CDR1 MGHRA and CDR2 YSYEKL. The CDR3 extends over 16 amino acids. The CDR3, as DNA: TGCGCCAGCAGCCACCGGTCGGGGGATAGCAATCAGCCCCAGCATTTT. This sequence encodes CASSHRSGDSNQPQHF.

The chain employs TRBV4-2 and TRBJ1-2; D call uncertain. V shed 6 bases and J shed 3 bases, with 5 bases lying between them. This CDR3 has 11 residues. Germline V gene data show CDR1 as LGHNA and CDR2 as YNFKEQ. Here the CDR3 DNA reads TGTGCCAGCAGAGAGGACTATGGCTACACCTTC. Encoded protein: CASREDYGYTF.

The chain has TRBV19 and TRBJ1-2; D is undetermined. The CDR3 is 15 amino acids. Trimming left V 7 bases short and J 7 bases short, with 22 bases between. Germline V gives CDR1 LNHDA, CDR2 SQIVND (reference sequence). The DNA of the CDR3 is TGTGCCAGTATGCCAACGAACGGGTTGCTGGGTGGCTACACCTTC. It is translated as CASMPTNGLLGGYTF.

The V gene is TRBV28, the J gene TRBJ2-2; D remains ambiguous. The CDR3 consists of 13 residues. CDR1 and CDR2 from the germline V gene are MDHEN and SYDVKM. Trimming cost V 3 bases and J 2 bases, with 4 bases left between them. CDR3 DNA: TGTGCCAGCAGTTTCCTAAACACCGGGGAGCTGTTTTTT. Protein: CASSFLNTGELFF.

Details on this clone: At one boundary the junction diverges from the germline segment, which might be a read error. The gene calls are TRBV7-9 and TRBJ2-7; possible D gene TRBD2, 6 bases. Germline assignment: CDR1 SEHNR and CDR2 FQNEAQ (reference sequence). The CDR3 covers 13 residues. CDR3 coding DNA: TGTTCCAGTTGGAGGGCGGTCGGCTACGAGCAGTACTTC. Residues: CSSWRAVGYEQYF.

This clone was found once. The V and J genes are TRBV7-8 and TRBJ1-5; 7 positions match TRBD1. Germline trimming cut 4 bases from V and 2 bases from J; bases unmatched to any gene: 8. Germline values: CDR1 SGHVS, CDR2 FQNEAQ. This CDR3 is 16 amino acids long. CDR3 region: CASSSDRTGGNQPQHF. The CDR3 DNA reads TGTGCCAGCAGCTCTGACAGAACAGGGGGCAATCAGCCCCAGCATTTT.

The V gene is TRBV10-3, the J gene TRBJ1-2; D remains ambiguous. The CDR3 is 14 amino acids. V was cut by 3 bases and J by 4 bases, with 12 bases left in between. Germline V gives CDR1 ENHRY, CDR2 SYGVKD. The CDR3 loop is CAISDAGISYGYTF. Here the CDR3 DNA reads TGTGCCATCAGTGACGCGGGTATAAGCTATGGCTACACCTTC.

The V and J genes are TRBV30 and TRBJ2-1, with unresolved D. Germline V CDR1 and CDR2: GTSNPN, SVGIG (reference sequence). The ends were cut back, 8 bases at V and 6 bases at J, with 14 bases in the middle. The CDR3 is 12 amino acids. As DNA, the CDR3 is TGTGCCCGATCCCAGGTGGGCAATGAGCAGTTCTTC. The encoded protein is CARSQVGNEQFF. The full variable domain, with the rest looked up from reference TRBV30 and TRBJ2-1, is SQTIHQWPATLVQPVGSPLSLECTVEGTSNPNLYWYRQAAGRGLQLLFYSVGIGQISSEVPQNLSASRPQDRQFILSSKKLLLSDSGFYLCARSQVGNEQFFGPGTRLTVL.

The chain links TRBV29-1 to TRBJ2-1; 9 bases agree with TRBD2. Germline CDR1 is SQVTM and CDR2 is ANQGSEA. CDR3 length: 15 amino acids. Trimming took 6 bases from V and 3 from J; bases not matched to a gene: 9. The CDR3: CSVYSAGGNYNEQFF. The CDR3 DNA is TGCAGCGTCTATTCGGCGGGAGGGAACTACAATGAGCAGTTCTTC.

A word on this clone: Mismatch with germline at one junction end may stem from a read error. CDR3 nucleotide sequence: TGTGCTAGCAGCCGGAGTACACAAGCTAATGAAAAACTGTTTTTT. This sequence encodes CASSRSTQANEKLFF. The rearrangement uses TRBV7-7 and TRBJ1-4; D uncertain. The CDR3 covers 15 residues. CDR1 and CDR2 (germline): SSHAT, FNYEAQ (reference sequence).

The chain combines TRBV18 with TRBJ2-5, with TRBD2 identical over 9 bases. TRBJ2-7 explains the end of the DNA better; the J call may be wrong. The CDR3 loop spans 15 amino acids. From germline, CDR1 is KGHSH and CDR2 LQKENI. The CDR3 coding sequence is TGTGCCAGCTCACCACCTAGCGGGAGCCCCTACGAGCAGTACTTC. It yields the protein CASSPPSGSPYEQYF.

The rearrangement joins TRBV7-2 to TRBJ1-2, with a tentative D call TRBD1 (5 bases). The ends were cut back, 0 bases at V and 8 bases at J, with 10 bases in the middle. Per germline, CDR1 SGHTA and CDR2 FQGNSA. The CDR3 has 13 residues. CDR3 sequence: CASSLARVEGYTF. CDR3 nucleotide sequence: TGTGCCAGCAGCTTAGCCAGGGTAGAGGGCTACACCTTC.

This chain uses TRBV27 with TRBJ2-5; maybe TRBD2 (5 bases). TRBJ2-7 matches the DNA end more closely, so the J call is doubtful. CDR1 and CDR2 from the germline V gene are MNHEY and SMNVEV (reference sequence). The CDR3 is 15 residues long. The CDR3: CASSFLASSSYEQYF. As DNA, the CDR3 is TGTGCCAGCAGTTTTCTCGCTAGCTCTTCCTACGAGCAGTACTTC.

V usage is TRBV6-4 and J usage is TRBJ1-1; 10 bases line up with TRBD1. CDR3 length equals 19 residues. V was clipped by 7 bases and J by 3 bases; unmatched bases: 20. Germline CDR1 is MRHNA and CDR2 is SNTAGT. The chain's CDR3 is CASNRSRDRGGGKDTEAFF. The CDR3, as DNA: TGTGCCAGCAACAGGTCCCGGGACAGGGGAGGGGGAAAGGACACTGAAGCTTTCTTT.

This clone has only one observation. This chain uses TRBV7-9 with TRBJ1-2; D not resolved. Germline V gene data show CDR1 as SEHNR and CDR2 as FQNEAQ (reference sequence). This CDR3 has 14 amino acids. V dropped 1 base and J dropped 6 bases, with 12 bases sitting between them. This CDR3 is CASSLVAGRDGYTF. The CDR3 DNA sequence: TGTGCCAGCAGCTTAGTGGCGGGGAGGGATGGCTACACCTTC.

The J gene is TRBJ2-5, the V gene TRBV10-3; tentative D call: TRBD1 (5 bases). The CDR3 runs 13 residues. Per germline, CDR1 ENHRY and CDR2 SYGVKD. The V end was cut by 6 bases, the J end by 2 bases, with 10 bases between. The CDR3 bases are TGTGCCATCAGGACACAGGAGCAAGAGACCCAGTACTTC. It is translated as CAIRTQEQETQYF.